Listed here is a single T cell receptor (beta chain). Its antigen is not identified. The data are from a study of Graves' ophthalmopathy and Graves' hyperthyroidism. General study findings and limits: Most expanded clonotypes in thyroid above 0.001 frequency also showed up in blood.

CDR3 regions of TCR beta were amplified from RNA transcripts. First-round RT-PCR used HTBI primers; second-round multiplex PCR followed. Each CDR3 protein gets one entry after TCRdb re-called the multiplex PCR reads with MiXCR. The sample contains almost 750,000 distinct CDR3 sequences, approximately 40% of which appear only once. CDR1 and CDR2 (germline): DFQATT, SNEGSKA (reference sequence). There are 15 residues in the CDR3. The clonotype originates from an adult man with Graves' ophthalmopathy. The specimen was peripheral blood. The rearrangement links TRBV20-1 to TRBJ1-1; a weak D match, TRBD1 (5 bases). CDR3 protein: CRKIRLDRKNTEAFF. The CDR3 bases are TGCAGAAAAATACGACTAGACAGAAAGAACACTGAAGCTTTCTTT.